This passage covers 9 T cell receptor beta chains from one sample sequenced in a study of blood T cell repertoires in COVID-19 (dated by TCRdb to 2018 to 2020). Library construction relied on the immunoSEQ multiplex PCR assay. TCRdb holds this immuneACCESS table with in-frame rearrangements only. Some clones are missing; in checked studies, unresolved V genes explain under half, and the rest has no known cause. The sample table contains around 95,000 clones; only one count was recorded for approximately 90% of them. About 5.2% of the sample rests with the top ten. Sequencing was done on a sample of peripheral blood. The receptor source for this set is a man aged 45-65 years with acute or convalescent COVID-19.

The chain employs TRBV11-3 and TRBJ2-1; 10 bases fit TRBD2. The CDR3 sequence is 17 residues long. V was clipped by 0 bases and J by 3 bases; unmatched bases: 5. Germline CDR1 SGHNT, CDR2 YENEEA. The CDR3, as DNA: TGTGCCAGCAGCTTAGATCTAGCGGGAGAACTCTACAATGAGCAGTTCTTC. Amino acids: CASSLDLAGELYNEQFF.

The CDR3 nucleotides read TGTGCCAGCTCACCACCCCCAGGGGATGGCTACACCTTC. It codes for CASSPPPGDGYTF. The gene calls are TRBV18 and TRBJ1-2; TRBD1 might be the D (6 bases). This CDR3 spans 13 amino acids. The V gene's germline CDR1 is KGHSH and CDR2 LQKENI. Trimming stripped 0 bases from V and 6 bases from J, with 8 bases between.

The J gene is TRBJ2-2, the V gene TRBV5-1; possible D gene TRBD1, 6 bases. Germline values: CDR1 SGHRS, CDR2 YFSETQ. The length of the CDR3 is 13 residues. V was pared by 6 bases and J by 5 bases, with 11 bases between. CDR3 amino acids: CASNYQGTGELFF. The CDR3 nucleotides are TGCGCCAGCAACTACCAGGGGACCGGGGAGCTGTTTTTT.

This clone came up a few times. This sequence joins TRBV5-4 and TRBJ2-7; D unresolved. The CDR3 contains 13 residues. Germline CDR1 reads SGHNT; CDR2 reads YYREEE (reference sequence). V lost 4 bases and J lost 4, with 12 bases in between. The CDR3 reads CASSGQNYYEQYF. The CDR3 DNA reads TGTGCCAGCAGCGGGCAGAATTATTACGAGCAGTACTTC.

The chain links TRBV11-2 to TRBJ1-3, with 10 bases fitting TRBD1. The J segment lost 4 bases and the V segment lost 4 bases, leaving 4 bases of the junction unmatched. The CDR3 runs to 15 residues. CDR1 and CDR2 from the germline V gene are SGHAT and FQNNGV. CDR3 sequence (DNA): TGTGCCAGCAGCTCCGACAGGGGGCAAGGAAACACCATATATTTT. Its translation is CASSSDRGQGNTIYF. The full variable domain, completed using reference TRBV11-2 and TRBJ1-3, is EAGVAQSPRYKIIEKRQSVAFWCNPISGHATLYWYQQILGQGPKLLIQFQNNGVVDDSQLPKDRFSAERLKGVDSTLKIQPAKLEDSAVYLCASSSDRGQGNTIYFGEGSWLTVV.

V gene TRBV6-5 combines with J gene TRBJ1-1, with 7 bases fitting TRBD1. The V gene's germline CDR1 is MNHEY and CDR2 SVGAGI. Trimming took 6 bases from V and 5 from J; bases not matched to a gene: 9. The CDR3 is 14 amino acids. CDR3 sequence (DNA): TGTGCCAGCAGGTCGCCAGGGGGGAAGACTGAAGCTTTCTTT. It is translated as CASRSPGGKTEAFF.

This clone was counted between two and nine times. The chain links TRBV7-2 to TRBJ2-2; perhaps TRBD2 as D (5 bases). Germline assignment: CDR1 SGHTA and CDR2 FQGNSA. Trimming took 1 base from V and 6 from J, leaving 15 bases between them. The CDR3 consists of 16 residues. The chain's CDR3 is CASSLGVTTKAGELFF. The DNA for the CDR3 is TGTGCCAGCAGCTTAGGGGTGACTACGAAGGCCGGGGAGCTGTTTTTT.

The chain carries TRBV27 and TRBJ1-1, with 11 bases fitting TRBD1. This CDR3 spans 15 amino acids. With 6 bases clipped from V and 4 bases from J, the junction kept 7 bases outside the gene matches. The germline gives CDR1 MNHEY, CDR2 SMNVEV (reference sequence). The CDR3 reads CASRSGQGGGTEAFF. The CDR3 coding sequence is TGTGCCAGCAGATCGGGACAGGGGGGAGGCACTGAAGCTTTCTTT.

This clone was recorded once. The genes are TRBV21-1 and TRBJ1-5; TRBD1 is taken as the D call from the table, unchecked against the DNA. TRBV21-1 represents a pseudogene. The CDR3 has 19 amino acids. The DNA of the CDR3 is TGTGCCAGCAGCAAATCCAGAGGGACAGGCAAAAATAGCAATCAGCCCCAGCATTTT. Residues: CASSKSRGTGKNSNQPQHF.